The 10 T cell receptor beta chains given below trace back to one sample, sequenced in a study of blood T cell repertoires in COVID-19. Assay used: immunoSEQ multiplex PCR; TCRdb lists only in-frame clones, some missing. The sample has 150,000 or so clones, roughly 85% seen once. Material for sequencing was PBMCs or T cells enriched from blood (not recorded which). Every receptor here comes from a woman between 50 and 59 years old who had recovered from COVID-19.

The DNA of the CDR3 is TGTGCCAGCAGCCCGACTTCTAGCGGGAGTTTTGATACGCAGTATTTT. It translates to CASSPTSSGSFDTQYF. V and J are TRBV5-4 and TRBJ2-3; 10 bases match TRBD2. Germline trimming cut 4 bases from V and 6 bases from J; bases unmatched to any gene: 11. CDR3 length: 16 amino acids. Germline V gene lookup returns CDR1 SGHNT and CDR2 YYREEE (reference sequence).

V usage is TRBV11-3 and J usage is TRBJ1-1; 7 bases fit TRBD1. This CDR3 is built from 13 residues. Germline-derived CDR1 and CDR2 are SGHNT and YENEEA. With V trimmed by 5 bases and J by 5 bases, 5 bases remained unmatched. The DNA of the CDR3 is TGTGCCAGCAGCACAGGGGCTCGGACTGAAGCTTTCTTT. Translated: CASSTGARTEAFF.

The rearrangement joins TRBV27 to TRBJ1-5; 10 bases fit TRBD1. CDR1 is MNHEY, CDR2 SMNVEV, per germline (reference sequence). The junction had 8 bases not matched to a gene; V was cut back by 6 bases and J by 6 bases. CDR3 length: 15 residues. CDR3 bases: TGTGCCAGCAGCTCGGGACAGGGGCTTACTCAGCCCCAGCATTTT. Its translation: CASSSGQGLTQPQHF.

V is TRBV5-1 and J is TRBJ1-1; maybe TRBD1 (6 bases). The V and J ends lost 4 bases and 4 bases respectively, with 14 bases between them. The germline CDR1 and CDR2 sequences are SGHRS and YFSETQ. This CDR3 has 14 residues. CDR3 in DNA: TGCGCCAGCAGCCCATCGAGGGGGGGCACTGAAGCTTTCTTT. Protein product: CASSPSRGGTEAFF.

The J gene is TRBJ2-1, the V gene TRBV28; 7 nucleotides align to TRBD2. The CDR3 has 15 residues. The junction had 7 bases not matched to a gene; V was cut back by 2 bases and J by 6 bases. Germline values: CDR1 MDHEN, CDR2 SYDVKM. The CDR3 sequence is CASSLGGVAGNEQFF. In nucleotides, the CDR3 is TGTGCCAGCAGTTTAGGGGGGGTAGCCGGCAATGAGCAGTTCTTC.

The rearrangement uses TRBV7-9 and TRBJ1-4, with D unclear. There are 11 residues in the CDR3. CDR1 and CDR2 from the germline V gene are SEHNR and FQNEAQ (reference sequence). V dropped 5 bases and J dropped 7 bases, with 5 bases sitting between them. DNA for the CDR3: TGTGCCAGCAGCCCCAGTGAAAAACTGTTTTTT. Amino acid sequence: CASSPSEKLFF.

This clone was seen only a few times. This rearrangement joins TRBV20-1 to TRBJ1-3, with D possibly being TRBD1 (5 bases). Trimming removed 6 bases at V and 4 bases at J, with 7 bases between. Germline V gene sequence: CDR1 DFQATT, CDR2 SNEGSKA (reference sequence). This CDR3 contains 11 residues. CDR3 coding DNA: TGCAGTGCCGGGGGGGGAAACACCATATATTTT. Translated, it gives CSAGGGNTIYF.

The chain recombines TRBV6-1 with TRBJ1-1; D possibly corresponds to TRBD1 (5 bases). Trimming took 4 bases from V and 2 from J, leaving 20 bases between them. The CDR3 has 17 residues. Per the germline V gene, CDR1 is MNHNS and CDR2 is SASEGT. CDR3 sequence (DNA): TGTGCCAGCAGTGGCCACCGGTATCAGGGCAGCAACACTGAAGCTTTCTTT. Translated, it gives CASSGHRYQGSNTEAFF.

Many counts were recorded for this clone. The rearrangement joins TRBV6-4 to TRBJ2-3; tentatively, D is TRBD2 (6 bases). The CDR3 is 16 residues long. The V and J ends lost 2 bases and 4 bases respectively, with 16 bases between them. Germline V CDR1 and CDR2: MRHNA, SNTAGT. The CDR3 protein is CASSDQPGLSADTQYF. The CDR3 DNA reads TGTGCCAGCAGTGACCAACCGGGACTCTCAGCAGATACGCAGTATTTT.

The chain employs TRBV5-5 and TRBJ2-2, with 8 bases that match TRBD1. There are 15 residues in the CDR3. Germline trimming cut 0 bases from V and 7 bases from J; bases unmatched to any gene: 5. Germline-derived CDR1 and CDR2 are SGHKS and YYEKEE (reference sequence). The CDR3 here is CASSLGAGGIGELFF. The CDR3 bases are TGTGCCAGCAGCTTGGGGGCAGGGGGCATCGGGGAGCTGTTTTTT.